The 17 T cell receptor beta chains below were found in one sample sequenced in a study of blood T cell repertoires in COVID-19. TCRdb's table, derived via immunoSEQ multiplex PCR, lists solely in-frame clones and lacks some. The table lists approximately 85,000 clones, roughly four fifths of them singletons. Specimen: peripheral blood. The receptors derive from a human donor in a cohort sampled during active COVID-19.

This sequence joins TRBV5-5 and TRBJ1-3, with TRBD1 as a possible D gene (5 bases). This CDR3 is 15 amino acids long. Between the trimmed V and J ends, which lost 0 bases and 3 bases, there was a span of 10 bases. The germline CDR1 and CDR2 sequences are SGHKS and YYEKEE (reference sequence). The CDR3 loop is CASSLDGADGNTIYF. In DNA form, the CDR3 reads TGTGCCAGCAGCTTGGATGGGGCAGATGGAAACACCATATATTTT.

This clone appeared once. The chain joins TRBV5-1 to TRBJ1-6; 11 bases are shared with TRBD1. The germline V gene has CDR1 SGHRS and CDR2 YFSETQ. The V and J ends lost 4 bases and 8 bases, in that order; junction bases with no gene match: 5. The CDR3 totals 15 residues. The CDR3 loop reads CASSVRTGGDSPLHF. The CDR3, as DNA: TGCGCCAGCAGCGTCAGGACAGGGGGCGATTCACCCCTCCACTTT.

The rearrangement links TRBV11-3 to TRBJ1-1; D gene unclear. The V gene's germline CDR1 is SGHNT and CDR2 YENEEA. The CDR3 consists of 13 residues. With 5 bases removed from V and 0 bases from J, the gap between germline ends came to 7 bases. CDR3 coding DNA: TGTGCCAGCAGCCGGACTGTGAACACTGAAGCTTTCTTT. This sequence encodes CASSRTVNTEAFF.

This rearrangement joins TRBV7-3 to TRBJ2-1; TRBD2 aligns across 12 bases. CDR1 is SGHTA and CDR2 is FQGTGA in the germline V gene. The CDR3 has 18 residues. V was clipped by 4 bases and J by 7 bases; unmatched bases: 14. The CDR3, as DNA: TGTGCCAGCAGCTCAGCCGGACGTACTAGCGGGGGGAGGAATGAGCAGTTCTTC. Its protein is CASSSAGRTSGGRNEQFF.

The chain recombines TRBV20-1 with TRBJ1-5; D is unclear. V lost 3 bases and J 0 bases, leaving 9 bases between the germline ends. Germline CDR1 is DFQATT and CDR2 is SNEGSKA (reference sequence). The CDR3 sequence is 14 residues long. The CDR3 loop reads CSASAKYSNQPQHF. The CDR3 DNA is TGCAGTGCTAGTGCTAAATATAGCAATCAGCCCCAGCATTTT.

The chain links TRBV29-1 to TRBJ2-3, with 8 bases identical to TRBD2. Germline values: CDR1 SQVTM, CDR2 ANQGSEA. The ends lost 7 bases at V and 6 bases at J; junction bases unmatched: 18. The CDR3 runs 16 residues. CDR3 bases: TGCAGCGCTGAGGGGCTAGCGGGCCTTGGAGGGGATACGCAGTATTTT. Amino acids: CSAEGLAGLGGDTQYF.

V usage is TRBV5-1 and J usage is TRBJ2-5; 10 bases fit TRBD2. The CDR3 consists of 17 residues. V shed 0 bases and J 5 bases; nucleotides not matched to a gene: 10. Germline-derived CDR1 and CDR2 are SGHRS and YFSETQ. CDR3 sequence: CASSLAMSGGARETQYF. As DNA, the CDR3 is TGCGCCAGCAGCTTGGCCATGAGCGGGGGGGCTCGTGAGACCCAGTACTTC.

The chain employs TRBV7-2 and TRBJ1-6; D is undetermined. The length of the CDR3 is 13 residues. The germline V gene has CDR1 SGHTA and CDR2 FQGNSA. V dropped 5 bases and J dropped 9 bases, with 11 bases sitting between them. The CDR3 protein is CASSPERVSPLHF. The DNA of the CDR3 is TGTGCCAGCAGCCCGGAGAGGGTTTCACCCCTCCACTTT.

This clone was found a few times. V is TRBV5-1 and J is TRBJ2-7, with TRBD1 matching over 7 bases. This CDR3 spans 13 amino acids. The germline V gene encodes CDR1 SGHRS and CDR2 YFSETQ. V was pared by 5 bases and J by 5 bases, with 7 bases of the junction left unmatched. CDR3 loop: CASREGAMNEQYF. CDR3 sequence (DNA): TGCGCCAGCAGAGAGGGGGCGATGAACGAGCAGTACTTC.

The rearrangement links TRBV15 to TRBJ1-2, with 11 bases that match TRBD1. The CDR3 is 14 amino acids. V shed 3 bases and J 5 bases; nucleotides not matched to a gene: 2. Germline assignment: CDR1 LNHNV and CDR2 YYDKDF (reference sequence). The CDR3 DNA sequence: TGTGCCACCAGCAGGGGGACAGGGGGGTATGGCTACACCTTC. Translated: CATSRGTGGYGYTF. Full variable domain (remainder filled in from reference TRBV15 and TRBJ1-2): DAMVIQNPRYQVTQFGKPVTLSCSQTLNHNVMYWYQQKSSQAPKLLFHYYDKDFNNEADTPDNFQSRRPNTSFCFLDIRSPGLGDTAMYLCATSRGTGGYGYTFGSGTRLTVV.

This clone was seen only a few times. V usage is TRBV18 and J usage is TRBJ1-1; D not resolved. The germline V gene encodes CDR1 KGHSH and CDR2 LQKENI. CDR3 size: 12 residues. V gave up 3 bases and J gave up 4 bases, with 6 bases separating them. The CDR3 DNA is TGTGCCAGCTCACCGACACCCACTGAAGCTTTCTTT. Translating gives CASSPTPTEAFF.

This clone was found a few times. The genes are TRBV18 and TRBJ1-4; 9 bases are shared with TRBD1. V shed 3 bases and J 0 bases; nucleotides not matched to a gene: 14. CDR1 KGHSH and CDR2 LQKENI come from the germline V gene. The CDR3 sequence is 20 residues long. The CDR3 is CASSPYRDRAFFSTNEKLFF. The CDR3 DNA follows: TGTGCCAGCTCACCCTACCGGGACAGGGCGTTTTTTTCAACTAATGAAAAACTGTTTTTT.

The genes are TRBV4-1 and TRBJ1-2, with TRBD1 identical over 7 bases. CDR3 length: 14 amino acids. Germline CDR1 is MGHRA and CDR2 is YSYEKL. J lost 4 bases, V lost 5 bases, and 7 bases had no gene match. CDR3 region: CASSSNRGFYGYTF. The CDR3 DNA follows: TGCGCCAGCAGCTCTAACAGGGGATTCTATGGCTACACCTTC.

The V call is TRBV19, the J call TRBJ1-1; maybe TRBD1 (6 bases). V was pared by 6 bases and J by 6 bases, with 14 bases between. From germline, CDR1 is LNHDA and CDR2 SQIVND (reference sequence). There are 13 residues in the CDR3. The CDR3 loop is CASSNNRVSEAFF. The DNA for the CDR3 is TGTGCCAGTAGCAACAACAGGGTTTCTGAAGCTTTCTTT. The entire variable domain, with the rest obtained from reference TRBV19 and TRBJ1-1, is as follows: DGGITQSPKYLFRKEGQNVTLSCEQNLNHDAMYWYRQDPGQGLRLIYYSQIVNDFQKGDIAEGYSVSREKKESFPLTVTSAQKNPTAFYLCASSNNRVSEAFFGQGTRLTVV.

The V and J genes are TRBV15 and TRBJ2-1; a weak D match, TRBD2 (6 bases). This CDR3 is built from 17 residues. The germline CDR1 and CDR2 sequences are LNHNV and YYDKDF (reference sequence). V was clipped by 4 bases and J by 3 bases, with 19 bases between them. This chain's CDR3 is CATSNVRVLGGYNEQFF. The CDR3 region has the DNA TGTGCCACCAGCAATGTAAGGGTCCTGGGGGGCTACAATGAGCAGTTCTTC.

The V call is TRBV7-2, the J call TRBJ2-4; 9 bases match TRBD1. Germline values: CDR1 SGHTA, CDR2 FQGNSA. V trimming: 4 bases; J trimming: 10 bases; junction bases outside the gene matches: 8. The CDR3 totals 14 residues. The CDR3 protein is CASSYTGGSGIQYF. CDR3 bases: TGTGCCAGCAGCTACACAGGGGGCTCGGGGATTCAGTACTTC. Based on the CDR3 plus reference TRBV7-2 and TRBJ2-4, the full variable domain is GAGVSQSPSNKVTEKGKDVELRCDPISGHTALYWYRQSLGQGLEFLIYFQGNSAPDKSGLPSDRFSAERTGGSVSTLTIQRTQQEDSAVYLCASSYTGGSGIQYFGAGTRLSVL.

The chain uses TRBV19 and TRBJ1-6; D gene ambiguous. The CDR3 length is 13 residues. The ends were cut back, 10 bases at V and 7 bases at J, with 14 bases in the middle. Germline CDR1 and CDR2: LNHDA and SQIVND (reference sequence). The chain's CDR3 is CATQTSLNSPLHF. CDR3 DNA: TGTGCCACCCAGACAAGCCTAAATTCACCCCTCCACTTT.